The 11 T cell receptor beta chains reported below all come from one sample, sequenced in a study of Graves' ophthalmopathy and Graves' hyperthyroidism. Investigators amplified TCR beta CDR3 regions from RNA transcripts. In the first round, RT-PCR was carried out with HTBI primers, and a multiplex PCR formed the second round. TCRdb re-called the multiplex PCR reads through MiXCR, storing one row per CDR3 protein. Of about 1.2 million distinct CDR3 sequences listed, 35% to 40% were seen once; the top ten hold more than 9.5%. Specimen: peripheral blood or thyroid tissue (not recorded which). The receptors derive from an adult man with Graves' hyperthyroidism.

The V and J genes are TRBV13 and TRBJ1-6; tentatively, D is TRBD1 (6 bases). Per germline, CDR1 PRHDT and CDR2 FYEKMQ (reference sequence). This CDR3 has 15 residues. V lost 6 bases and J 6 bases, leaving 15 bases between the germline ends. The CDR3 here is CASSQPGQINSPLHF. In DNA form, the CDR3 reads TGTGCCAGCAGTCAACCGGGACAAATTAATTCACCCCTCCACTTT.

The rearrangement links TRBV24-1 to TRBJ2-5, with 8 bases matching TRBD2. The germline gives CDR1 KGHDR, CDR2 SFDVKD. CDR3 length: 17 amino acids. The J segment lost 0 bases and the V segment lost 2 bases, leaving 7 bases of the junction unmatched. CDR3 amino acids: CATSDYGGASYQETQYF. CDR3 DNA: TGTGCCACCAGTGATTACGGGGGGGCTTCGTACCAAGAGACCCAGTACTTC.

This clonotype has a single count. The chain combines TRBV6-6 with TRBJ1-2, with 7 nucleotides matching TRBD1. Germline V gene sequence: CDR1 MNHNY, CDR2 SVGAGI (reference sequence). The CDR3 totals 15 residues. V was clipped by 5 bases and J by 1 base; unmatched bases: 7. The CDR3 DNA is TGTGCCAGCAGTATACAGGGGCTAAGTAACTATGGCTACACCTTC. It translates to CASSIQGLSNYGYTF.

Written as DNA, the CDR3 is TGTGCCTGGATTAGTAGCTCTGGAAACACCATATATTTT. This codes for CAWISSSGNTIYF. The genes are TRBV30 and TRBJ1-3; D gene uncertain. V lost 4 bases, J lost 0 bases, and 7 bases lay in between. Germline CDR1 reads GTSNPN; CDR2 reads SVGIG (reference sequence). The CDR3 has 13 amino acids.

J is TRBJ1-4 and V is TRBV19; TRBD1 is a possible D gene (6 bases). The V and J ends lost 3 bases and 7 bases respectively, with 9 bases between them. The germline V gene has CDR1 LNHDA and CDR2 SQIVND (reference sequence). The CDR3 is made up of 13 amino acids. For the CDR3, the DNA is TGTGCCAGTAGTATCGGGGGCGGTGAAAAACTGTTTTTT. Translation: CASSIGGGEKLFF. Based on the CDR3 plus reference TRBV19 and TRBJ1-4, the full variable domain is DGGITQSPKYLFRKEGQNVTLSCEQNLNHDAMYWYRQDPGQGLRLIYYSQIVNDFQKGDIAEGYSVSREKKESFPLTVTSAQKNPTAFYLCASSIGGGEKLFFGSGTQLSVL.

This clonotype has a count of ten or more. This rearrangement joins TRBV2 to TRBJ2-2, with D possibly being TRBD2 (5 bases). This CDR3 spans 13 amino acids. Germline loops: CDR1 SNHLY, CDR2 FYNNEI. Trimming removed 3 bases at V and 6 bases at J, with 8 bases between. CDR3 protein: CASSEEVSGELFF. CDR3 DNA: TGTGCCAGCAGTGAGGAGGTCTCCGGGGAGCTGTTTTTT.

The rearrangement uses TRBV25-1 and TRBJ2-3, with D perhaps matching TRBD1 or TRBD2 (5 bases each). V dropped 2 bases and J dropped 1 base, with 7 bases sitting between them. Germline V CDR1 and CDR2: MGHDK, SYGVNS. This CDR3 has 14 amino acids. The CDR3: CASSERGGTDTQYF. The DNA for the CDR3 is TGTGCCAGCAGTGAACGGGGCGGCACAGATACGCAGTATTTT.

CDR3 residues: CSVNPGQGLFF. The CDR3 DNA sequence: TGCAGCGTTAACCCGGGACAGGGACTGTTTTTT. This chain joins TRBV29-1 and TRBJ1-4; 9 bases align to TRBD1. After removal of 5 bases from V and 13 bases from J, the junction contained 5 bases not matched to a gene. Per the germline V gene, CDR1 is SQVTM and CDR2 is ANQGSEA. CDR3 length: 11 amino acids.

This chain links TRBV5-1 with TRBJ2-2; a weak D match, TRBD1 (6 bases). Germline V gene data show CDR1 as SGHRS and CDR2 as YFSETQ. Between the trimmed V and J ends, which lost 1 base and 1 base, there was a span of 8 bases. This CDR3 region has 15 residues. CDR3 amino acids: CASSLLQGNTGELFF. CDR3 sequence (DNA): TGCGCCAGCAGCTTGTTACAGGGGAACACCGGGGAGCTGTTTTTT.

The chain links TRBV2 to TRBJ1-4; possibly TRBD1 for D (6 bases). V gave up 6 bases and J gave up 5 bases, with 19 bases separating them. This CDR3 is 16 amino acids long. The germline CDR1 and CDR2 sequences are SNHLY and FYNNEI. The CDR3 nucleotides read TGTGCCAGCAGGGGGACATACACGGCGTGGAATGAAAAACTGTTTTTT. Its protein is CASRGTYTAWNEKLFF.

This clonotype has a count of ten or more. The V and J genes are TRBV27 and TRBJ2-6; D gene unclear. Trimming cost V 9 bases and J 1 base, with 13 bases left between them. This CDR3 comprises 15 residues. Germline V CDR1 and CDR2: MNHEY, SMNVEV (reference sequence). For the CDR3, the DNA is TGTGCCAGTAGCCCACGTAGGTCTGGGGCCAACGTCCTGACTTTC. Translation: CASSPRRSGANVLTF.